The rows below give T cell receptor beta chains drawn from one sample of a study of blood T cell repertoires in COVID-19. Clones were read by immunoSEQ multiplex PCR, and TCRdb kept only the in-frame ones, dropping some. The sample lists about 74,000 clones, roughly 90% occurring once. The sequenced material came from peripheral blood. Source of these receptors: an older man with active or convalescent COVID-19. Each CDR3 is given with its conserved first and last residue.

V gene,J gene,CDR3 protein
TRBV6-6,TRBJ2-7,CASSSGTPHSYEQYF
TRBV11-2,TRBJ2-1,CASGARNEQFF
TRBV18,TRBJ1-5,CASSPTSYSNQPQHF
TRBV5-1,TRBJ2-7,CASSFREGPREQYF
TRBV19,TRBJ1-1,CASSLRTGAENTEAFF
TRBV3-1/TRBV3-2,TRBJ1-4,CASNARGGDEKLFF
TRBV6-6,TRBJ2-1,CASRPTSGGRNEQFF
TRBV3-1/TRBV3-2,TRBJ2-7,CASSQEIVAYEQYF
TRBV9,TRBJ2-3,CASSVAPWAGDTQYF
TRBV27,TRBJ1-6,CASSFRGNSPLHF
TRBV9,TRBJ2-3,CASSGPAGGTADTQYF
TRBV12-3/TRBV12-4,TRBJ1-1,CASSYDMNTEAFF
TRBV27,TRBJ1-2,CASSFNGVGAYGYTF
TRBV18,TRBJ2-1,CASSPGNENEQFF
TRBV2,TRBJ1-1,CASSEQRGGTEAFF
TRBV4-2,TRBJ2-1,CASSPLGQGENEQFF
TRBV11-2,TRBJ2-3,CASSSLRGGRDTQYF
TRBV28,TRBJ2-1,CASSLQGRENEQFF
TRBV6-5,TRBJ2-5,CASKSQAQGGTQYF
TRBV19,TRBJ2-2,CASSSTFTGELFF
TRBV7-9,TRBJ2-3,CASSLVASGLTDTQYF
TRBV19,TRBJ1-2,CASSVHGPGGYTF
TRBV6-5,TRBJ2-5,CASSYLAGGETQYF
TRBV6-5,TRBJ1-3,CASSYHTGAGNTIYF
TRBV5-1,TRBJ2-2,CASRLHRGAGELFF
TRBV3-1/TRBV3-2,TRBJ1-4,CASSLTKATSVRLFF
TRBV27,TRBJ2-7,CASSPRKLAGGPTSSTQQYF
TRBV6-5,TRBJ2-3,CANQRDSGGQYF
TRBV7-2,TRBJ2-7,CASSFNKASGEQYF
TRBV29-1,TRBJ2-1,CSSYIPGQPYNEQFF
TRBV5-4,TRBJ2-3,CASSFTGLPTDTQYF
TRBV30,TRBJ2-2,CAWSLEAGELFF
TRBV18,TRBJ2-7,CASSPRRGPTYEQYF
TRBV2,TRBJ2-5,CASSEWTSGLGETQYF
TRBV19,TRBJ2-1,CASSILFGGEQFF
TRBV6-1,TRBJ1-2,CASSEWQGQSYGYTF
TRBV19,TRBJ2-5,CASSIGHGRETQYF
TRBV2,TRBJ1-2,CASSTGIWDGYTF
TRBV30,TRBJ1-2,CAWGYPGGLGYTF
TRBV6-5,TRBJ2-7,CASAQGMAYEQYF
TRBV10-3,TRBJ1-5,CAISSDRGDQPQHF
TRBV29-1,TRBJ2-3,CSVEGRGNTDTQYF
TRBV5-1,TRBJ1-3,CASSWGSGTGNTIYF
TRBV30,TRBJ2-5,CAWNLGLAGAKTQYF